This T cell receptor (beta chain) was observed in a study of T cell changes during pregnancy in multiple sclerosis. The method was immunoSEQ multiplex PCR; TCRdb's version includes in-frame clones alone and lacks a portion of them. The sample shows 74,000 or so clones, around nine tenths of them seen only once. There are 13 residues in the CDR3. Germline CDR1 SGHRS, CDR2 YFSETQ. Trimming stripped 0 bases from V and 5 bases from J, with 8 bases between. The sequenced sample was CD4+ T cells from peripheral blood mononuclear cells, obtained before pregnancy. This receptor was taken from a female donor with multiple sclerosis, enrolled in a pregnancy study. This chain joins TRBV5-1 and TRBJ2-5; no clear D gene. CDR3: CASSLGSVETQYF. The CDR3 region has the DNA TGCGCCAGCAGCTTGGGATCAGTGGAGACCCAGTACTTC.